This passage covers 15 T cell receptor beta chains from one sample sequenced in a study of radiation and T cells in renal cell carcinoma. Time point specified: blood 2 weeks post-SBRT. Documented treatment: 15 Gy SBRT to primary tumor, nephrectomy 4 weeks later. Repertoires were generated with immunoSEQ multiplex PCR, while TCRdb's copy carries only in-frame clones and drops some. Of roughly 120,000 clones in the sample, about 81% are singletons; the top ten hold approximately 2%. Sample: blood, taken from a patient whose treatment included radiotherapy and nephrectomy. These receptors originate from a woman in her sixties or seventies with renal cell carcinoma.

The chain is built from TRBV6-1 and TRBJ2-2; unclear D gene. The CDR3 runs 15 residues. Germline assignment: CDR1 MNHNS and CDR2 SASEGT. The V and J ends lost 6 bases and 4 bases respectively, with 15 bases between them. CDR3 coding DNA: TGTGCCAGCAGGGGTACCCGGATACCCACCGGGGAGCTGTTTTTT. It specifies CASRGTRIPTGELFF.

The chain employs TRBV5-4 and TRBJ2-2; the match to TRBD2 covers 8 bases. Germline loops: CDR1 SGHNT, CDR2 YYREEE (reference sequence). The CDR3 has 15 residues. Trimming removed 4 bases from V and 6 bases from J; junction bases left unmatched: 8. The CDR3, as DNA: TGTGCCAGCAGCCCGGGACTAGGAGTCTCCGGGGAGCTGTTTTTT. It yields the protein CASSPGLGVSGELFF.

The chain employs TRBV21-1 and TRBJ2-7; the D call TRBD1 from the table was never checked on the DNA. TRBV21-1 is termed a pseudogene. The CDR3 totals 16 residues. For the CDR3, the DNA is TGTGCCAGCACCCTAAGAACCGGGACAGGGACCTACGAGCAGTACTTC. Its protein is CASTLRTGTGTYEQYF.

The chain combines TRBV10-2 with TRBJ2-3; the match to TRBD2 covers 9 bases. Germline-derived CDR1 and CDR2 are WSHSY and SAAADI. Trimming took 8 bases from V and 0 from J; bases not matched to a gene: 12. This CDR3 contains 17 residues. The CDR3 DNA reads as TGCGCCAGCTCTAGCTGGGCGGGGGGGGCGAGCACAGATACGCAGTATTTT. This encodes CASSSWAGGASTDTQYF.

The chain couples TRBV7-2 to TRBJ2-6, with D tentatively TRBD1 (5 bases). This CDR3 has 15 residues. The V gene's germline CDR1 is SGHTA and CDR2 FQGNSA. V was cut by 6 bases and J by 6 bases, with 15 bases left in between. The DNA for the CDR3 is TGTGCCAGCAGTCCACAGGTAGTCGAGGCCAACGTCCTGACTTTC. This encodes CASSPQVVEANVLTF.

The CDR3 DNA sequence: TGTGCCAGCAGTGACGGGACAGGGATTGAAAAACTGTTTTTT. Protein sequence: CASSDGTGIEKLFF. The V call is TRBV6-1, the J call TRBJ1-4; TRBD1 agrees at 9 bases. The germline V gene encodes CDR1 MNHNS and CDR2 SASEGT. Losses at the gene ends were 3 bases for V and 7 bases for J; bases not matched to a gene: 3. The CDR3 consists of 14 residues.

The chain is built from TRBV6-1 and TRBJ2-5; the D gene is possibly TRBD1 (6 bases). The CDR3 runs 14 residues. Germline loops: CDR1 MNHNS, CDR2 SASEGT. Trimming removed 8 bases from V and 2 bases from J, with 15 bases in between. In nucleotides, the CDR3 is TGTGCCAGCCTAGAGGGGACACTACAAGAGACCCAGTACTTC. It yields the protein CASLEGTLQETQYF.

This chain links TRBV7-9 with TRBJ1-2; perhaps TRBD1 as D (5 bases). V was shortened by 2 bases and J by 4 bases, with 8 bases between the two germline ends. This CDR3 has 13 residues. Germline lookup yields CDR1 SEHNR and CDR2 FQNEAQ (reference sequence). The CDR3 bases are TGTGCCAGCAGCTTACAGGACACCTATGGCTACACCTTC. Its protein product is CASSLQDTYGYTF.

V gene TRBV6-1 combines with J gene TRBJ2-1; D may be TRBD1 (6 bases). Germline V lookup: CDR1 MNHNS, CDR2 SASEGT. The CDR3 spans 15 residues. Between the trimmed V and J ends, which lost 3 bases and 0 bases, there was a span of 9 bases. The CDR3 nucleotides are TGTGCCAGCAGTGACGACAGGCTCTCCTACAATGAGCAGTTCTTC. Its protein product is CASSDDRLSYNEQFF.

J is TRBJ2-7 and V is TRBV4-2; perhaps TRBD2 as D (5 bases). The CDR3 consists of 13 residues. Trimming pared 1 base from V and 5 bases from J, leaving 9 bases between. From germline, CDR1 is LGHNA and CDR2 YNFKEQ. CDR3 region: CASSQAVGNEQYF. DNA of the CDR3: TGTGCCAGCAGCCAAGCAGTCGGGAACGAGCAGTACTTC.

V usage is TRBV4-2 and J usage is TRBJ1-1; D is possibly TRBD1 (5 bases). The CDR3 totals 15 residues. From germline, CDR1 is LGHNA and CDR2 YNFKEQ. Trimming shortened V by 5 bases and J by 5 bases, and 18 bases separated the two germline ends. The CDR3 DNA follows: TGTGCCAGCAGCTTGGAAGACGGGGCTTGGACTGAAGCTTTCTTT. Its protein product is CASSLEDGAWTEAFF.

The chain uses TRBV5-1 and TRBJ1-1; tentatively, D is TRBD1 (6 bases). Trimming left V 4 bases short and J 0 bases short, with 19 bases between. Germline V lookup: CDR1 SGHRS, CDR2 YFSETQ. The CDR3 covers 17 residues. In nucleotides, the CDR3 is TGCGCCAGCAGCCCCGCCCGGACAGCGGCAATGAACACTGAAGCTTTCTTT. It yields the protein CASSPARTAAMNTEAFF.

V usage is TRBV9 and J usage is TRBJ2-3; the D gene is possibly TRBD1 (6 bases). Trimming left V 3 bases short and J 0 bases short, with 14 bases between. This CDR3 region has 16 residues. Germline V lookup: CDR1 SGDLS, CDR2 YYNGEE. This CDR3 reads CASSALTGVSTDTQYF. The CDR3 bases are TGTGCCAGCAGCGCGTTGACAGGAGTTAGCACAGATACGCAGTATTTT. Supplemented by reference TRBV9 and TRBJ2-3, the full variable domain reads DSGVTQTPKHLITATGQRVTLRCSPRSGDLSVYWYQQSLDQGLQFLIQYYNGEERAKGNILERFSAQQFPDLHSELNLSSLELGDSALYFCASSALTGVSTDTQYFGPGTRLTVL.

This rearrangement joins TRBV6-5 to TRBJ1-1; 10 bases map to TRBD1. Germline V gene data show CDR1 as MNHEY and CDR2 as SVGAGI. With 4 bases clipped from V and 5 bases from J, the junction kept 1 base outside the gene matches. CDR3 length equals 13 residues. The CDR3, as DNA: TGTGCCAGCAGTTGGGACAGGGGTACTGAAGCTTTCTTT. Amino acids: CASSWDRGTEAFF.

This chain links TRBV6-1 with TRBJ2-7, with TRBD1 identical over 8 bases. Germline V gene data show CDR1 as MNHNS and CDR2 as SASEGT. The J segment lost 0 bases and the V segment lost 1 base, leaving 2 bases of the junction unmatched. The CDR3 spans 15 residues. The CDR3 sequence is CASSEGGQASYEQYF. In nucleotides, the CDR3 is TGTGCCAGCAGTGAAGGGGGACAGGCCTCCTACGAGCAGTACTTC.